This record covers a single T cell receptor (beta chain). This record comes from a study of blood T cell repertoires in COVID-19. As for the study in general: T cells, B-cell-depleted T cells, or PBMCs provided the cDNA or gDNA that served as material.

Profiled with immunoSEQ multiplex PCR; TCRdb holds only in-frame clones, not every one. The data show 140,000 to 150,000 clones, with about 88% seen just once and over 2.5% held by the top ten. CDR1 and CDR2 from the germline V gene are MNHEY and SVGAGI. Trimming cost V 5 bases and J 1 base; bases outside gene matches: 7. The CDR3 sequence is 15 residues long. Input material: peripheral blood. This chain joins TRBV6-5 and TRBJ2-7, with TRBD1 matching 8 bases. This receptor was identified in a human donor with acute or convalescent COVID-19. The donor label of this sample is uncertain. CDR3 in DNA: TGTGCCAGCAGTAGCTGGACAGGGATTTCCTACGAGCAGTACTTC. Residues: CASSSWTGISYEQYF.